This T cell receptor beta chain was observed in a study of shared clonotypes between healthy human individuals. About the research overall: There were three CD4 naive, three CD4 memory, two CD8 naive and one CD8 memory plates per donor. Study outcomes and limitations: The represented genetic and exposure-history diversity was limited by the small number of donors. When naive CD4 clonotypes were compared across a few donors, 4% to 6.5% were shared.

Note on this clone: Its matching antigen is unknown.

Naive CD8 cells were CD45RO-negative, positively selected for CCR7, excluding terminally differentiated effector memory CD45RA+ cells. Several immunoSEQ 96-well plates shared each subset's DNA, each plate a replicate. Clones were read by immunoSEQ multiplex PCR, and TCRdb kept only the in-frame ones, dropping some. The data show hundreds of thousands of clones, about 96% seen once. Germline V lookup: CDR1 SGHRS, CDR2 YFSETQ. The ends were cut back, 1 base at V and 6 bases at J, with 11 bases in the middle. The CDR3 totals 13 residues. The sequence was obtained from a woman in her 30s in good health. Sequenced: naive CD8+ T cells sorted from blood. The chain uses TRBV5-1 and TRBJ2-7; TRBD2 is a possible D gene (7 bases). This chain's CDR3 is CASSLRGAGEQYF. Here the CDR3 DNA reads TGCGCCAGCAGCTTGCGGGGGGCGGGCGAGCAGTACTTC.